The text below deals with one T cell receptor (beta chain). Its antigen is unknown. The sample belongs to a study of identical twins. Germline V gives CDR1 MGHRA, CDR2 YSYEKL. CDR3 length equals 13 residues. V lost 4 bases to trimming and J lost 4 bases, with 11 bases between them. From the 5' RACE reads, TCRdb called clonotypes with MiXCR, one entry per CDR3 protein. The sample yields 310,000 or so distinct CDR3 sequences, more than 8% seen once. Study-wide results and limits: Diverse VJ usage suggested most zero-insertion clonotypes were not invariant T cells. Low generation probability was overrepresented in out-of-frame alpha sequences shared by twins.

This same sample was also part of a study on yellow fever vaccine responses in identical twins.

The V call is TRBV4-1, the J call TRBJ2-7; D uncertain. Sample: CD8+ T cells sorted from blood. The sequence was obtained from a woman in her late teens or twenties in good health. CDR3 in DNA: TGCGCCAGCAGCCGGGTTCAGTCGTACGAGCAGTACTTC. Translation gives CASSRVQSYEQYF.